Below are 10 T cell receptor beta chains sequenced from a single sample in a study of OX40 agonist ivuxolimab in advanced cancers. Profiled with immunoSEQ multiplex PCR; TCRdb holds only in-frame clones, not every one. Here the sample spans 35,000 to 40,000 clones, about 72% being singletons. Sequences were derived from CD4+ or CD8+ T cells sorted from blood, sampled in a trial of the OX40 agonist ivuxolimab. The receptor source for this set is an adult with an advanced solid tumor such as melanoma, head and neck, liver or kidney cancer.

Here the CDR3 DNA reads TGTGCCAGCTCACCTAAAAGGGTGAACACTGAAGCTTTCTTT. Translating it yields CASSPKRVNTEAFF. The chain links TRBV18 to TRBJ1-1; no clear D. V shed 3 bases and J shed 0 bases, with 8 bases lying between them. The CDR3 totals 14 residues. Germline V lookup: CDR1 KGHSH, CDR2 LQKENI.

The CDR3 reads CASSPDQGWIYEQYF. CDR3 coding DNA: TGTGCCAGCAGCCCAGATCAGGGGTGGATCTACGAGCAGTACTTC. The chain combines TRBV6-5 with TRBJ2-5; a possible D gene is TRBD1 (6 bases). With the DNA end fitting TRBJ2-7 better, the J assignment may be wrong. The CDR3 sequence is 15 residues long. CDR1 MNHEY and CDR2 SVGAGI come from the germline V gene.

The rearrangement joins TRBV6-1 to TRBJ1-6; D uncertain. There are 13 residues in the CDR3. Germline CDR1 reads MNHNS; CDR2 reads SASEGT. Trimming took 0 bases from V and 13 from J, leaving 10 bases between them. CDR3 bases: TGTGCCAGCAGTGAAGCGCTTCAAGGGCCCCTCCACTTT. Amino acids: CASSEALQGPLHF.

CDR3 sequence: CASSELVGTNEQFF. In DNA, the CDR3 is TGTGCCAGCAGTGAGCTCGTAGGAACCAATGAGCAGTTCTTC. This chain joins TRBV6-4 and TRBJ2-1; D uncertain. CDR3 length: 14 residues. The germline CDR1 and CDR2 sequences are MRHNA and SNTAGT. Trimming pared 3 bases from V and 6 bases from J, leaving 12 bases between.

The rearrangement uses TRBV10-3 and TRBJ2-3; 7 bases line up with TRBD2. With V trimmed by 3 bases and J by 0 bases, 6 bases remained unmatched. Germline assignment: CDR1 ENHRY and CDR2 SYGVKD. This CDR3 spans 16 amino acids. The CDR3 DNA sequence: TGTGCCATCAGTGATGTAGCGGGCCGTAGCACAGATACGCAGTATTTT. This encodes CAISDVAGRSTDTQYF.

Concerning this clone itself: Other nucleotide sequences from this sample produce the same CDR3. V gene TRBV5-6 combines with J gene TRBJ2-7, with D perhaps matching TRBD2 (5 bases). Trimming shortened V by 2 bases and J by 2 bases, and 8 bases separated the two germline ends. The CDR3 covers 13 residues. CDR1 is SGHDT, CDR2 YYEEEE, per germline. CDR3 amino acids: CASSFTGTYEQYF. The CDR3 DNA reads as TGTGCCAGCAGCTTCACGGGGACCTACGAGCAGTACTTC. Using reference TRBV5-6 and TRBJ2-7 for the parts outside the CDR3, the full variable domain is DAGVTQSPTHLIKTRGQQVTLRCSPKSGHDTVSWYQQALGQGPQFIFQYYEEEERQRGNFPDRFSGHQFPNYSSELNVNALLLGDSALYLCASSFTGTYEQYFGPGTRLTVT.

This chain uses TRBV2 with TRBJ1-5, with TRBD1 identical over 8 bases. This CDR3 has 14 amino acids. Germline CDR1 is SNHLY and CDR2 is FYNNEI. Trimming at V came to 3 bases and at J to 6 bases, leaving 4 bases not matched to a gene. The CDR3 sequence: CASSDQQGGQPQHF. CDR3 coding DNA: TGTGCCAGCAGTGATCAACAGGGGGGTCAGCCCCAGCATTTT.

The rearrangement uses TRBV9 and TRBJ1-1; 9 nucleotides line up with TRBD1. The V gene's germline CDR1 is SGDLS and CDR2 YYNGEE. The CDR3 runs to 16 residues. With V trimmed by 0 bases and J by 3 bases, 6 bases remained unmatched. The CDR3 sequence is CASSVGGQGGYTEAFF. The CDR3 coding sequence is TGTGCCAGCAGCGTAGGGGGACAGGGAGGATACACTGAAGCTTTCTTT.

This clone was detected only once. The V gene is TRBV10-3, the J gene TRBJ2-3, with D tentatively TRBD1 (5 bases). The germline V and J ends were trimmed by 5 bases and 2 bases, with 17 bases remaining between them. Germline CDR1 and CDR2: ENHRY and SYGVKD. This CDR3 comprises 16 residues. CDR3 nucleotide sequence: TGTGCCATCAGTTTCTCGACAGAAAGCAACACAGATACGCAGTATTTT. This translates into CAISFSTESNTDTQYF.

The chain carries TRBV2 and TRBJ1-5, with 7 bases aligning to TRBD1. Trimming at V came to 5 bases and at J to 9 bases, leaving 16 bases not matched to a gene. Germline values: CDR1 SNHLY, CDR2 FYNNEI. The CDR3 is 16 amino acids. In DNA form, the CDR3 reads TGTGCCAGCAGTAAGTCCCGGGACAGTAATCTTCGGCCCCAGCATTTT. Translating gives CASSKSRDSNLRPQHF.